Reported below is one TCR beta chain. The V and J ends lost 0 bases and 6 bases, in that order; junction bases with no gene match: 7. This CDR3 comprises 16 residues. Germline V CDR1 and CDR2: SGHTA, FQGNSA. Researchers amplified the TCR beta CDR3 regions from RNA transcripts. The primer set for the first-round RT-PCR of the TCR CDR3 was HTBI. TCRdb used MiXCR to reprocess the multiplex PCR reads, holding one entry per CDR3 protein. The table lists some 510,000 distinct CDR3 sequences, 20% of them singletons. The sample belongs to a study of T cells in Graves' hyperthyroidism and ophthalmopathy. The sequenced sample was blood. This TCR was recovered from a man aged 18 to 30 with Graves' hyperthyroidism. The chain couples TRBV7-2 to TRBJ2-7; 11 bases are a match to TRBD2. CDR3 in DNA: TGTGCCAGCAGCTTAGCAGGGCTAGCGGGAGGTGTCGAGCAGTACTTC. The encoded protein is CASSLAGLAGGVEQYF. Full variable domain (rest looked up from reference TRBV7-2 and TRBJ2-7): GAGVSQSPSNKVTEKGKDVELRCDPISGHTALYWYRQSLGQGLEFLIYFQGNSAPDKSGLPSDRFSAERTGGSVSTLTIQRTQQEDSAVYLCASSLAGLAGGVEQYFGPGTRLTVT.